Below, 4 T cell receptor beta chains from the same sample are listed, as sequenced in a study of OX40 agonist ivuxolimab in advanced cancers. The library was built by means of the immunoSEQ multiplex PCR assay. The source is immuneACCESS, and TCRdb retained only in-frame sequences with V and J called. Part of the clones is not carried over; for the studies checked, unresolved V genes explain less than half of this, and the remainder is unexplained. The sample table contains 95,000 to 150,000 clones; only one count was recorded for 80% to 95% of them. The ten largest make up more than 0.15% of the sample. The material was CD4+ or CD8+ T cells sorted from blood, obtained in a trial of the OX40 agonist ivuxolimab. Receptors originate from an adult with an advanced solid tumor such as melanoma, head and neck, liver or kidney cancer.

The rearrangement uses TRBV28 and TRBJ1-3, with D unclear. This CDR3 is built from 17 residues. The germline V gene encodes CDR1 MDHEN and CDR2 SYDVKM. The V gene lost 5 bases and the J gene lost 0 bases, with 17 bases spanning the gap. This chain's CDR3 is CASSRTSLRSSGNTIYF. The CDR3 coding sequence is TGTGCCAGCAGTCGTACCTCACTGCGAAGCTCTGGAAACACCATATATTTT. Full variable domain (missing parts from reference TRBV28 and TRBJ1-3): DVKVTQSSRYLVKRTGEKVFLECVQDMDHENMFWYRQDPGLGLRLIYFSYDVKMKEKGDIPEGYSVSREKKERFSLILESASTNQTSMYLCASSRTSLRSSGNTIYFGEGSWLTVV.

The chain links TRBV4-3 to TRBJ2-5; a possible D gene is TRBD1 (5 bases). Trimming stripped 1 base from V and 4 bases from J, with 10 bases between. Per germline, CDR1 LGHNA and CDR2 YSLEER. The CDR3 totals 14 residues. CDR3 sequence reads: CASSQGWGPETQYF. For the CDR3, the DNA is TGCGCCAGCAGCCAAGGGTGGGGCCCAGAGACCCAGTACTTC.

V usage is TRBV11-2 and J usage is TRBJ2-2, with 11 bases aligning to TRBD2. The CDR3 runs 15 residues. Trimming removed 3 bases from V and 5 bases from J; junction bases left unmatched: 2. Germline values: CDR1 SGHAT, CDR2 FQNNGV. The CDR3 loop reads CASSFTSGRTGELFF. In DNA form, the CDR3 reads TGTGCCAGCAGCTTTACTAGCGGGAGAACCGGGGAGCTGTTTTTT.

With respect to this clone: This specimen includes other DNA sequences encoding the same CDR3. The V call is TRBV18, the J call TRBJ2-1; TRBD1 agrees at 8 bases. The junction had 4 bases not matched to a gene; V was cut back by 6 bases and J by 3 bases. The CDR3 is made up of 14 amino acids. Germline-derived CDR1 and CDR2 are KGHSH and LQKENI. The DNA for the CDR3 is TGTGCCAGCTCCCCCGGGACAGGCTACAATGAGCAGTTCTTC. Amino acids: CASSPGTGYNEQFF.